This T cell receptor beta chain was sequenced for a study of identical twins. The CDR3 consists of 12 residues. Germline V lookup: CDR1 DFQATT, CDR2 SNEGSKA (reference sequence). V shed 3 bases and J shed 9 bases, with 12 bases lying between them. Template switching added a universal primer binding site, and final cDNA carried unique molecular identifiers. TCRdb analysed the 5' RACE reads with MiXCR anew, one entry per CDR3 protein. Of roughly 1.6 million distinct CDR3 sequences in the sample, roughly 35% were seen once. Notes on the study in general: Conclusions were drawn cross-sectionally by statistical analysis, without following the same donors.

Details on this clonotype: Its specificity is not known.

The sequenced material came from cord blood. The receptor comes from a newborn girl in good health. The J gene is TRBJ2-1, the V gene TRBV20-1; D gene ambiguous. CDR3 sequence (DNA): TGCAGTGCTAGGCGGCAGGCCACTGAGCAGTTCTTC. It codes for CSARRQATEQFF.